This TCR beta chain stems from a study of shared clonotypes between healthy human individuals. Data came from immunoSEQ multiplex PCR; TCRdb stores just in-frame clones and leaves some out. The sample lists around 320,000 clones; around nine tenths were seen once. Study-wide findings and caveats: Incompleteness in sorted-subset sequencing, despite large depth, was shown by rarefaction.

Donors were healthy HIV-negative adults without recently reported acute infections or vaccinations. Caucasian adults living in Nashville, Tennessee, provided all samples. To note about this clone: Its target is not known.

The CDR3 covers 17 residues. The V gene lost 2 bases and the J gene lost 0 bases, with 14 bases spanning the gap. CDR1 SEHNR and CDR2 FQNEAQ come from the germline V gene (reference sequence). This rearrangement joins TRBV7-9 to TRBJ2-1; D perhaps matches TRBD1 (5 bases). The TCR originated in a man aged 18-30 years in good health. Sequencing was done on a sample of memory CD8+ T cells sorted from blood. Subset described: CD45RO+ cells pooled with CCR7-negative TemRA cells. The CDR3 loop is CASSLLGPFSSYNEQFF. DNA of the CDR3: TGTGCCAGCAGCTTATTGGGGCCTTTCAGCTCCTACAATGAGCAGTTCTTC.